This T cell receptor beta chain was observed in a study of OX40 agonist ivuxolimab in advanced cancers. Overall study: Three patients showed partial responses: one hepatocellular carcinoma and two cutaneous melanoma cases. Study-wide results and caveats: Clonal expansion was seen in CD4+ and CD8+ blood T cells by week 6 at 0.1 to 3.0 mg/kg.

This table comes from immunoSEQ multiplex PCR, and its TCRdb copy is limited to in-frame clones, with some not included. The table includes tens of thousands of clones, more than 85% detected once. The CDR3 contains 15 residues. V trimming: 2 bases; J trimming: 3 bases; junction bases outside the gene matches: 7. The V gene's germline CDR1 is SGHRS and CDR2 YFSETQ. Details on this clone: What it binds is not known.

This TCR derives from an adult with an advanced solid tumor such as melanoma, head and neck, liver or kidney cancer. V and J are TRBV5-1 and TRBJ2-5; TRBD2 matches 7 bases. The sample was CD4+ or CD8+ T cells sorted from blood, taken in a trial of the OX40 agonist ivuxolimab. The DNA for the CDR3 is TGCGCCAGCAGCTTCCCGGAGGCGGGAGAAGAGACCCAGTACTTC. Encoded protein: CASSFPEAGEETQYF.